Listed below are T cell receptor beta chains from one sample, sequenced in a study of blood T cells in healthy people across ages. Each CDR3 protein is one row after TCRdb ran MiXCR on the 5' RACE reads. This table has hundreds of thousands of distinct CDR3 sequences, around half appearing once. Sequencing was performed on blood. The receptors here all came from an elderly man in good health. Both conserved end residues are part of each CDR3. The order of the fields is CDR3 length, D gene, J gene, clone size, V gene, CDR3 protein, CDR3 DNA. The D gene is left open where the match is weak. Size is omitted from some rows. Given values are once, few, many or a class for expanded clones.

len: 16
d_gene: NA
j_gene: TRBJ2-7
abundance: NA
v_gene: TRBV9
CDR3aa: CASSVTGAGTIYEQYF
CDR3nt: TGTGCCAGCAGCGTCACGGGAGCCGGGACAATTTACGAGCAGTACTTC

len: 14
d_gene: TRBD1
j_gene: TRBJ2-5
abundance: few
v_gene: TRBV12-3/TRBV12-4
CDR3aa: CASRRSGQEETQYF
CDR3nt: TGTGCCAGCAGGAGGAGCGGACAGGAAGAGACCCAGTACTTC

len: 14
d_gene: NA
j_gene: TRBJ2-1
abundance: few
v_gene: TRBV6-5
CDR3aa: CASSSRGYYNEQFF
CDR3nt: TGTGCCAGCAGTTCCCGGGGGTACTACAATGAGCAGTTCTTC

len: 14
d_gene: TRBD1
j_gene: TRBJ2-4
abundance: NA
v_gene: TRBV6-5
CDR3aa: CASSRTGKGNIQYF
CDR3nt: TGTGCCAGCAGTCGGACAGGGAAGGGAAACATTCAGTACTTC

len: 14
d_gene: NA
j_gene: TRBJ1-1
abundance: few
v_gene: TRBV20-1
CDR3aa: CSARDIRRVTEAFF
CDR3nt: TGCAGTGCTAGAGATATCCGTAGAGTCACTGAAGCTTTCTTT

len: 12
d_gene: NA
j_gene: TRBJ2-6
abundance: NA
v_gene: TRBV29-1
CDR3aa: CSVGIGANVLTF
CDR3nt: TGCAGCGTCGGAATCGGGGCCAACGTCCTGACTTTC

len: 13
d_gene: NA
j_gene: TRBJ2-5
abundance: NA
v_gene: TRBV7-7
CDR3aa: CASSSTAERTQYF
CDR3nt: TGTGCCAGCAGCTCGACGGCGGAGAGAACCCAGTACTTC

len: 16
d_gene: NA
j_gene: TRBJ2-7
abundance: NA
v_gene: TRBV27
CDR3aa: CASSSNREGPTYEQYF
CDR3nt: TGTGCCAGCAGTTCCAACAGGGAGGGACCTACCTACGAGCAGTACTTC

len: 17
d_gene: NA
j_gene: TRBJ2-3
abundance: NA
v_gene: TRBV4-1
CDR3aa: CASSQDPRGTSTDTQYF
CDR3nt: TGCGCCAGCAGCCAAGACCCGAGGGGAACAAGCACAGATACGCAGTATTTT

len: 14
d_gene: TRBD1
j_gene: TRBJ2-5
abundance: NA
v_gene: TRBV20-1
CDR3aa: CSAPRQGGGETQYF
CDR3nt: TGCAGTGCACCGAGACAGGGGGGTGGAGAGACCCAGTACTTC